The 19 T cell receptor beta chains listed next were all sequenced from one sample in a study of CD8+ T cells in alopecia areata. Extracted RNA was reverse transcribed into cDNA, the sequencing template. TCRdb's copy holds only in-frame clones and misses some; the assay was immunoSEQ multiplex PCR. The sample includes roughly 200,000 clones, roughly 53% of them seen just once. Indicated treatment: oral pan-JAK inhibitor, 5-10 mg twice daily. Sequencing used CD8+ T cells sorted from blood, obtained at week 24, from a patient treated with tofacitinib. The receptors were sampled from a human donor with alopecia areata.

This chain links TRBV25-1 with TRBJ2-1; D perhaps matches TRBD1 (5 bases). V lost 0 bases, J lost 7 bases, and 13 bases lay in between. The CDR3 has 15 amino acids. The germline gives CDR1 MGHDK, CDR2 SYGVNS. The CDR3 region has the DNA TGTGCCAGCAGTGAATACAGGGAAAGGGGTAATGAGCAGTTCTTC. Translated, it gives CASSEYRERGNEQFF.

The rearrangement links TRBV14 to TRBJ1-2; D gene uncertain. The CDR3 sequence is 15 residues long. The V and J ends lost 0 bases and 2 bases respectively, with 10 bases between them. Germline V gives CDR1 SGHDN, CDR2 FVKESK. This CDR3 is CASSQESSLNYGYTF. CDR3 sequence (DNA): TGTGCCAGCAGCCAAGAATCATCTCTGAACTATGGCTACACCTTC.

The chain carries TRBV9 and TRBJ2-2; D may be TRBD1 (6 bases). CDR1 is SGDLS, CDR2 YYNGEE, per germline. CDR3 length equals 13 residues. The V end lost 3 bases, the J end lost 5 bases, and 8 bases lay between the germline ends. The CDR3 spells CASSATGTGELFF. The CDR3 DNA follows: TGTGCCAGCAGCGCCACAGGGACCGGGGAGCTGTTTTTT.

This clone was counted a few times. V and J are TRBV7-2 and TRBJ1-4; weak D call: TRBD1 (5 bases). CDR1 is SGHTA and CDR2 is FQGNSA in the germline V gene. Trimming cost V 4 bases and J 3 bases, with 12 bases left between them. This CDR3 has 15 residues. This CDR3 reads CASSSRSGPNEKLFF. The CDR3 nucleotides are TGTGCCAGCAGCTCAAGATCGGGGCCTAATGAAAAACTGTTTTTT.

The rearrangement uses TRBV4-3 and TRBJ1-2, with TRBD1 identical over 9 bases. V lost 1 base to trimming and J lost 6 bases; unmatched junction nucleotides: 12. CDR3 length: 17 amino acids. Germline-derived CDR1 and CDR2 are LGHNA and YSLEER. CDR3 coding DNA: TGCGCCAGCAGCCAAGGTCCGGGACAGGGATTATTTGATGGCTACACCTTC. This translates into CASSQGPGQGLFDGYTF.

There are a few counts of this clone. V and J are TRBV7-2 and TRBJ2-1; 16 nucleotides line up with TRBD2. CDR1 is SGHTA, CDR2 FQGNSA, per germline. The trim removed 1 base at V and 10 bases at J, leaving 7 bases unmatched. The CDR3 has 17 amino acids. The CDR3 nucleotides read TGTGCCAGCAGCTTAGGGGATCCGGGACTAGCGGGGGGGGAGCAGTTCTTC. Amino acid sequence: CASSLGDPGLAGGEQFF. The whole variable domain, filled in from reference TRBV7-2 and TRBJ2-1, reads GAGVSQSPSNKVTEKGKDVELRCDPISGHTALYWYRQSLGQGLEFLIYFQGNSAPDKSGLPSDRFSAERTGGSVSTLTIQRTQQEDSAVYLCASSLGDPGLAGGEQFFGPGTRLTVL.

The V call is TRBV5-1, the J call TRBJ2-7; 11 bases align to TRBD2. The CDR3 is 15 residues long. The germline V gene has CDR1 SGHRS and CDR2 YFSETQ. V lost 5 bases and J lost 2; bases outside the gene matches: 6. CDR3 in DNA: TGCGCCAGCAGGGCGGGACTAGCGGATACCTACGAGCAGTACTTC. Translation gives CASRAGLADTYEQYF.

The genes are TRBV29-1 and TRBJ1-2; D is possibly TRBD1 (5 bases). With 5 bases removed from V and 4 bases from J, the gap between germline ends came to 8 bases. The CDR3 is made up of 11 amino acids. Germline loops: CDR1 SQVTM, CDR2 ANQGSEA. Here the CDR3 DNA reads TGCAGCGTTAGGGGTTCCTATGGCTACACCTTC. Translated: CSVRGSYGYTF.

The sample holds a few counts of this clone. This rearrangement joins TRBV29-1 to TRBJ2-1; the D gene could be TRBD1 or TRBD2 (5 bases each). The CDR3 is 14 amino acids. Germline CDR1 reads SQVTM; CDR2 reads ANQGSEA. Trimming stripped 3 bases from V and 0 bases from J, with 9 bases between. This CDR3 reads CSVDGTLSYNEQFF. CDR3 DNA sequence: TGCAGCGTTGACGGGACGCTCTCCTACAATGAGCAGTTCTTC.

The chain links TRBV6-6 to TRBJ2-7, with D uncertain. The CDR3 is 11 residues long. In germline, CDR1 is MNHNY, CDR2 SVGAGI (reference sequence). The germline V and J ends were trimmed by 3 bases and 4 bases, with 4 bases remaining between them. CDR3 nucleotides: TGTGCCAGCAGTTATAGGTACGAGCAGTACTTC. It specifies CASSYRYEQYF.

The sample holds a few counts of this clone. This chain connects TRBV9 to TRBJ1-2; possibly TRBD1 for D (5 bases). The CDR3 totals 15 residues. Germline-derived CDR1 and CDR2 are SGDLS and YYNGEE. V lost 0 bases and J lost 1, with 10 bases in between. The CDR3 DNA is TGTGCCAGCAGCGTAGCGACAGATTATAACTATGGCTACACCTTC. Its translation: CASSVATDYNYGYTF.

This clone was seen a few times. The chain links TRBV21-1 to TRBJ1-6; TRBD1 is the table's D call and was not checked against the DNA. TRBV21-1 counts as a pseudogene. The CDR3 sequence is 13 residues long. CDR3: CASSKNRNSPLHF. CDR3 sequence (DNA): TGTGCCAGCAGCAAAAACAGGAATTCACCCCTCCACTTT.

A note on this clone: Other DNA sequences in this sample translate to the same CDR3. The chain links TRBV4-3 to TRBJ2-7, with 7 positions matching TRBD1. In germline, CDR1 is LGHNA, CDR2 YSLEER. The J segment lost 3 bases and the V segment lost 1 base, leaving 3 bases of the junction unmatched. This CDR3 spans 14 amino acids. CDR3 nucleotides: TGCGCCAGCAGCCAAGGGCAGGGGGACTACGAGCAGTACTTC. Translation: CASSQGQGDYEQYF.

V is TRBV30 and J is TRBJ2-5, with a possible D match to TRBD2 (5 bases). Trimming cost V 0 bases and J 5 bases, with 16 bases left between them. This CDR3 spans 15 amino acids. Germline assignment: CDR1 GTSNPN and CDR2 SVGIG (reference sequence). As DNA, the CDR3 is TGTGCCTGGAGTGTACCGGATTTCGGGGTTGAGACCCAGTACTTC. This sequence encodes CAWSVPDFGVETQYF.

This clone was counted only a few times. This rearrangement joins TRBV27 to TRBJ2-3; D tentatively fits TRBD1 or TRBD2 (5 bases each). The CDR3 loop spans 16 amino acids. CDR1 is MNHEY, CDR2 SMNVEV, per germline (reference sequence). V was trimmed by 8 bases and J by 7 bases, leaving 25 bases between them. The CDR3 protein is CASRTTRDREVNTQYF. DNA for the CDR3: TGTGCCAGCCGAACTACGAGGGACCGAGAAGTCAATACGCAGTATTTT.

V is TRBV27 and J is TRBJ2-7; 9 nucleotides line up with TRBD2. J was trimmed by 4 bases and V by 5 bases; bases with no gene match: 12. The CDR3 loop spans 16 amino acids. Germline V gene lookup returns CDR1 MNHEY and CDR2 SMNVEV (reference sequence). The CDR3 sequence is CASSPQPSGLAYEQYF. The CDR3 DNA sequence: TGTGCCAGCAGTCCCCAGCCCTCCGGACTAGCGTACGAGCAGTACTTC.

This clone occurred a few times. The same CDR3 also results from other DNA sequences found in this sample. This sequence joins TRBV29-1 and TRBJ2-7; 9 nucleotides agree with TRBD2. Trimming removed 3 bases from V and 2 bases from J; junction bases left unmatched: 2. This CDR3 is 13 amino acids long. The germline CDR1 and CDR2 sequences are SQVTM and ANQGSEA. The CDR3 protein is CSVELAGTYEQYF. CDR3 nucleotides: TGCAGCGTTGAGCTAGCGGGGACCTACGAGCAGTACTTC.

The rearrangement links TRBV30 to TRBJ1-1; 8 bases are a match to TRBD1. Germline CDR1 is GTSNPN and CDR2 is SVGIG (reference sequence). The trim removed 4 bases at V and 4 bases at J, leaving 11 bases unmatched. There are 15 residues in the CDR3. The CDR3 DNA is TGTGCCTGGACCCCCCCGGACAGGGAAGTCACTGAAGCTTTCTTT. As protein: CAWTPPDREVTEAFF.

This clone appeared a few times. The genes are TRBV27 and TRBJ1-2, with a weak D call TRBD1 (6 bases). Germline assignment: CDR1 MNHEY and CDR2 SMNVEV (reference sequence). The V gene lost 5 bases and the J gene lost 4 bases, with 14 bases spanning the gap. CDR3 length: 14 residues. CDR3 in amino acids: CASSTEGVGYGYTF. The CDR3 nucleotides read TGTGCCAGCAGTACTGAGGGGGTGGGCTATGGCTACACCTTC.